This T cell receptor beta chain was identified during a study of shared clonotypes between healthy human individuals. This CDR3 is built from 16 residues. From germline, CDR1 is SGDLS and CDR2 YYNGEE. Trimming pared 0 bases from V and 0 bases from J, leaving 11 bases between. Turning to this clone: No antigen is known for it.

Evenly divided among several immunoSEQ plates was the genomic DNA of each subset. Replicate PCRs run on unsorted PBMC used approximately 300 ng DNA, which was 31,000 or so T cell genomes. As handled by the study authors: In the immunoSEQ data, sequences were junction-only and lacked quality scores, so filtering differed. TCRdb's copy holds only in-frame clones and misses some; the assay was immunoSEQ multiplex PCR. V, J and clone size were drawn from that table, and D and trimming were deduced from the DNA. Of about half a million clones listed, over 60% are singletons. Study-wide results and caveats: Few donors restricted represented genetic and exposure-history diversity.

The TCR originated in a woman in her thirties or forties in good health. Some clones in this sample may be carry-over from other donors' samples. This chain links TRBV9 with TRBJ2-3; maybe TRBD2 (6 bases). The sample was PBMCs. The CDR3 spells CASSVGRGTSTDTQYF. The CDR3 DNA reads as TGTGCCAGCAGCGTAGGGCGCGGGACTAGCACAGATACGCAGTATTTT.